This T cell receptor beta chain originates from a study of sequential checkpoint blockade in melanoma (dated by TCRdb to about 2019). A note on the overall study: Patients were randomized 1:1 to first-line nivolumab followed by ipilimumab (arm A) or ipilimumab followed by nivolumab (arm B). Maintenance nivolumab was given following each of the two trial sequences. On the study overall, not on this receptor specifically: Validation of the response-prediction model combining TCR metrics and mutation burden is needed in larger, independent patient cohorts.

In light of the paper, this sample's treatment or condition label describes: randomized to nivolumab then ipilimumab (arm A) or the reverse (arm B). No trial patient had received prior DNA-damaging chemotherapy. A FACS Aria II flow cytometer was used to sort live CD3+CD8+ cells that were negative for CD19 and CD56 from thawed PBMCs. Samples came from patients with melanoma in CheckMate 064, a randomized, open-label phase II trial of sequential checkpoint blockade. Peripheral blood mononuclear cells were collected by leukapheresis, purified using Ficoll-Paque, and frozen in human serum containing about 11% DMSO. Right after sorting, the blood CD3+CD8+ cells were verified to be >98% pure, and DNA extraction followed. V drops 3 bases and J drops 0 bases, leaving 12 bases in between. The CDR3 starts with the cysteine, ends with the phenylalanine, and has 16 residues. The sequence is cut down to CDR3 DNA, 48 bases in frame from base 1. Reading the germline V gene gives CDR1 MDHEN and CDR2 SYDVKM.

Note on this clone: The antigen it recognizes is unknown. There are no base qualities to consult, and no much larger clone falls within one base.

TCRbeta CDR3 regions were immunosequenced from genomic DNA with the immunoSEQ Assay. Prior to high-throughput sequencing, genomic DNA was amplified by bias-controlled multiplex PCR. From the authors' description of their analysis: To quantify the absolute abundance of each unique TCRbeta CDR3 region, the sequences were collapsed and filtered. Clonality, defined as 1 minus Pielou's evenness, was calculated using productive rearrangements only. A previously published method was used to identify clones whose frequencies were significantly greater in on-treatment samples than in baseline samples. What TCRdb holds here is the immuneACCESS table cut down to in-frame rearrangements. Part of the clones is not present; checked against another copy, under half of the missing clones reflect an unresolved V gene, and the others are unexplained. D and trimming were read from the DNA, whereas the V and J calls and clone size are those reported in that table. The sample contains 9,000 to 15,000 clones, roughly 80% of them found a single time. The top ten clones comprise about 54% of the sample.

The receptor comes from a human donor with melanoma. The sequencing here drew on CD8+ T cells sorted from blood (inferred from file names), taken from a patient given nivolumab and ipilimumab in sequence. The rearranged segments are TRBV28 and TRBJ1-3; no D gene is confidently identified. The CDR3 reads as follows: CASSFWAQNSGNTIYF. The DNA sequence reads TGTGCCAGCAGTTTCTGGGCCCAAAACTCTGGAAACACCATATATTTT.